Shown below are 7 T cell receptor beta chains from a single sample sequenced in a study of OX40 agonist ivuxolimab in advanced cancers. This table comes from immunoSEQ multiplex PCR, and its TCRdb copy is limited to in-frame clones, with some not included. The sample contains 80,000 to 95,000 clones, 91% of which appear only once. Sequences were derived from CD4+ or CD8+ T cells sorted from blood, sampled in a trial of the OX40 agonist ivuxolimab. The receptor source for this set is an adult with an advanced solid tumor such as melanoma, head and neck, liver or kidney cancer.

The rearrangement links TRBV12-5 to TRBJ2-7; D is tentatively TRBD1 or TRBD2 (8 bases each). Germline CDR1 and CDR2: LGHNT and FRNRAP. Trimming removed 0 bases at V and 4 bases at J, with 22 bases between. CDR3 length: 18 residues. In nucleotides, the CDR3 is TGTGCTAGTGGTTTGGTACAGCTAGCGGGCAGGGGGCCTTACGAGCAGTACTTC. This gives the protein CASGLVQLAGRGPYEQYF.

The genes are TRBV14 and TRBJ2-2; D is ambiguous. Trimming stripped 4 bases from V and 8 bases from J, with 11 bases between. This CDR3 spans 13 amino acids. Germline V CDR1 and CDR2: SGHDN, FVKESK. The CDR3 coding sequence is TGTGCCAGCAGCCGAGACCATTGGGGGGAGCTGTTTTTT. Protein: CASSRDHWGELFF.

This clone occurred a few times. V gene TRBV7-3 combines with J gene TRBJ1-2, with 7 bases matching TRBD1. CDR1 is SGHTA and CDR2 is FQGTGA in the germline V gene. J was trimmed by 9 bases and V by 5 bases; bases with no gene match: 6. CDR3 length: 12 residues. The CDR3 here is CASSPRQGSYTF. CDR3 DNA: TGTGCCAGCAGCCCCCGACAGGGTAGCTACACCTTC.

J is TRBJ2-3 and V is TRBV10-3, with 7 bases that match TRBD2. Per germline, CDR1 ENHRY and CDR2 SYGVKD. The CDR3 contains 16 residues. The junction had 10 bases not matched to a gene; V was cut back by 6 bases and J by 1 base. This chain's CDR3 is CAIRASGLAGTDTQYF. CDR3 bases: TGTGCCATCAGAGCAAGTGGGCTAGCGGGCACAGATACGCAGTATTTT.

For this clone: One end of the junction fails to match germline, which may point to a read error. V usage is TRBV18 and J usage is TRBJ2-5; no clear D. The CDR3 is 13 amino acids. CDR1 is KGHSH, CDR2 LQKENI, per germline. The CDR3 region has the DNA TGTGCCAGCTCACCTTCCACTAACTGGCTCCGGGACTTC. Translation: CASSPSTNWLRDF.

This clone has only a few counts. V is TRBV19 and J is TRBJ2-1; D is unclear. CDR3 length: 15 residues. CDR1 and CDR2 (germline): LNHDA, SQIVND (reference sequence). Trimming pared 4 bases from V and 2 bases from J, leaving 12 bases between. The CDR3 region has the DNA TGTGCCAGTAGTAGCGAGAACTTCCCCTACAATGAGCAGTTCTTC. As protein: CASSSENFPYNEQFF. The entire variable domain, with the rest obtained from reference TRBV19 and TRBJ2-1, is as follows: DGGITQSPKYLFRKEGQNVTLSCEQNLNHDAMYWYRQDPGQGLRLIYYSQIVNDFQKGDIAEGYSVSREKKESFPLTVTSAQKNPTAFYLCASSSENFPYNEQFFGPGTRLTVL.

This chain links TRBV5-6 with TRBJ1-3, with TRBD1 matching 10 bases. The CDR3 has 16 residues. Trimming cost V 3 bases and J 0 bases; bases outside gene matches: 3. Germline V gives CDR1 SGHDT, CDR2 YYEEEE. DNA of the CDR3: TGTGCCAGCAGCTCGGACAGGGGGGTCTCTGGAAACACCATATATTTT. It specifies CASSSDRGVSGNTIYF.